This T cell receptor (beta chain) originates from a study of cytomegalovirus exposure and HLA in healthy donors. Study-wide background: An earlier analysis identified 117 million unique TCR beta sequences in about 170 million T cells.

Study findings and constraints: In vitro confirmation showed three CMV-associated chains to be CMV antigen specific. The authors later found TCR association rates varying by HLA locus, with DRB1 most and HLA-C fewest.

Vbeta (60) and Jbeta (13) primers were used in the PCR. In the original processing: In a later analysis, about 11 million of approximately 81 million unique beta chains occurred in at least two donors. The data were produced by immunoSEQ multiplex PCR, yet TCRdb's version contains in-frame clones alone and is incomplete. V and J calls and clone size are those listed in that table; D and trimming were worked out from the DNA. The sample holds 110,000 to 150,000 clones, approximately 80% seen once. The CDR3 has 17 residues. Germline CDR1 and CDR2: SGHNT and YYREEE (reference sequence). Trimming cost V 4 bases and J 3 bases; bases outside gene matches: 9. Note on this clone: What it recognizes is unknown.

Material for sequencing was PBMCs. This chain connects TRBV5-4 to TRBJ2-3, with 12 nucleotides matching TRBD2. This receptor was obtained from a male donor in good health and CMV-seronegative. In DNA form, the CDR3 reads TGTGCCAGCAGCGGTCGACTAGCGGGAGAGGGAACAGATACGCAGTATTTT. It is translated as CASSGRLAGEGTDTQYF.